This T cell receptor beta chain stems from a study of T cells in Graves' hyperthyroidism and ophthalmopathy. Overall study context: The initial diagnosis was the point when peripheral blood was collected, ahead of any treatment. Broader study findings: From stable hyperthyroidism, ophthalmopathy was separated by a 13 V-J model. Ophthalmopathy was predicted by the model a median of around 5.9 months ahead of onset.

TCR beta CDR3 regions were amplified from RNA transcripts. The TCR CDR3 was amplified in a first-round RT-PCR using the HTBI primer set. TCRdb passed the multiplex PCR reads through MiXCR, listing each CDR3 protein once. The table records about 400,000 distinct CDR3 sequences, 20% to 25% of them present only once. Only a few counts were recorded for this clonotype. Its antigen is not known. Germline-derived CDR1 and CDR2 are LGHNT and FRNRAP. The CDR3 has 15 residues. V gave up 3 bases and J gave up 7 bases, with 16 bases separating them. Fresh peripheral blood, about 9.3 ml, yielded the PBMCs. The chain joins TRBV12-5 to TRBJ2-1; tentatively, D is TRBD2 (6 bases). What was sequenced was blood. The clonotype comes from a man aged 45-60 years with Graves' hyperthyroidism. The CDR3 spells CASGFNGGAGNEQFF. CDR3 nucleotide sequence: TGTGCTAGTGGTTTTAACGGGGGAGCGGGTAATGAGCAGTTCTTC.